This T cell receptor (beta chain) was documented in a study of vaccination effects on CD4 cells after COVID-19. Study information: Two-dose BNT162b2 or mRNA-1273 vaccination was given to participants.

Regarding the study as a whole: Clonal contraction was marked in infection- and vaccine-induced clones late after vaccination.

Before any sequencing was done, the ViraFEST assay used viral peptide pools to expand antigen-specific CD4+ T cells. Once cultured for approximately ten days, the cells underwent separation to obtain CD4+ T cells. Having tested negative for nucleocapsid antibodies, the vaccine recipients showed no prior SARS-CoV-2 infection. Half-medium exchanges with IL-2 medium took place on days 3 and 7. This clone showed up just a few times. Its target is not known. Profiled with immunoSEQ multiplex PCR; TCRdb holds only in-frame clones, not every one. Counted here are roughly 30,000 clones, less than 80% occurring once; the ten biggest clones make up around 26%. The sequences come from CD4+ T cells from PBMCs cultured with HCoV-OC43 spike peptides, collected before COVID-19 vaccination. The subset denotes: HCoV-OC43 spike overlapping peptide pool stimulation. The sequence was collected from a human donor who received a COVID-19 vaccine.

The chain's CDR3 is CASSPQTGYGYTF. The CDR3 region has the DNA TGTGCCAGCTCACCACAGACGGGCTATGGCTACACCTTC. V is TRBV18 and J is TRBJ1-2; no clear D gene. V lost 1 base and J lost 4, with 7 bases in between. The CDR3 covers 13 residues. The V gene's germline CDR1 is KGHSH and CDR2 LQKENI.